This T cell receptor (beta chain) was captured in a study of T cell responses to AZD1222 COVID-19 vaccine. A remark on this clone: Its specificity is unknown.

Here immunoSEQ multiplex PCR was the method, and the copy in TCRdb shows in-frame clones only, minus some. The sample records about 140,000 clones, under 95% being singletons. Study-wide findings and caveats: At baseline, just 6 or 7 AZD1222 recipients tested seropositive.

The sequencing here drew on peripheral blood, taken 28 days after the second dose of the MenACWY control vaccine. The TCR comes from an adult who received the MenACWY meningococcal vaccine as a control.

Here the CDR3 DNA reads TGTGCCAGTAGTAACAACAGGGACCCTGGAAACACCATATATTTT. This translates into CASSNNRDPGNTIYF. J is TRBJ1-3 and V is TRBV19; possibly TRBD1 for D (6 bases). Trimming removed 4 bases from V and 2 bases from J, with 12 bases in between. The germline gives CDR1 LNHDA, CDR2 SQIVND (reference sequence). The CDR3 extends over 15 amino acids.